This record looks at one T cell receptor (beta chain) sequence and its context. Antigen: not known. This sample is part of a study of beta chain features in type 1 diabetes. Study-wide findings and caveats: TCRB CDR3 length was moderately but significantly reduced in all four CD4+ subsets of Type 1 diabetes patients. Overrepresentation of cells with high TCR expression could result from cDNA sequencing. The naive, central memory and Treg TCRB repertoires looked more alike in patients than they did in healthy donors.

In total, each donor contributed a single heparinised blood draw that averaged about 120 mL. Reverse transcribing all isolated RNA meant expressed TCRB transcripts were sequenced. The average read count of naive, central memory and regulatory T cell samples was some 3.8 million. Assay: immunoSEQ multiplex PCR; the TCRdb copy retains only in-frame clones and omits some. Of some 350,000 clones in the sample, around 9.6% were seen once. The germline CDR1 and CDR2 sequences are MNHNS and SASEGT. There are 15 residues in the CDR3. V dropped 0 bases and J dropped 11 bases, with 20 bases sitting between them.

The material sequenced was central memory CD4+ T cells from blood. The J gene is TRBJ2-7, the V gene TRBV6-1; the D gene is possibly TRBD2 (5 bases). The source of this sequence is a man aged 25 to 45 with type 1 diabetes. The CDR3 sequence: CASSEAWLAHPKEYF. CDR3 bases: TGTGCCAGCAGTGAAGCGTGGCTAGCTCATCCTAAGGAGTACTTC.